A selection of T cell receptor beta chains follows, all from one sample in a study of OX40 agonist ivuxolimab in advanced cancers. Data came from immunoSEQ multiplex PCR; TCRdb stores just in-frame clones and leaves some out. The sample carries approximately 46,000 clones, around 77% recorded once. The starting material was CD4+ or CD8+ T cells sorted from blood, obtained in a trial of the OX40 agonist ivuxolimab. These TCRs come from an adult with an advanced solid tumor such as melanoma, head and neck, liver or kidney cancer. The CDR3 runs from the conserved cysteine through the conserved F or W. D genes are given only for firm matches. Rows may omit the clone size; those that give it use once, few, many or a size class.

J | D | V | size | DNA | CDR3
TRBJ1-5 | TRBD1 | TRBV7-9 | . | TGTGCCAGCAGCTTCGGGGACAGGGGAAGGAATCAGCCCCAGCATTTT | CASSFGDRGRNQPQHF
TRBJ2-3 | . | TRBV29-1 | few | TGCAGCGTTGACAGGGGCATGGCAGATACGCAGTATTTT | CSVDRGMADTQYF
TRBJ1-2 | . | TRBV6-1 | . | TGTGCCAGCAACAGCCTCGGGGAATCTGGCTACACCTTC | CASNSLGESGYTF
TRBJ2-7 | . | TRBV6-1 | . | TGTGCCAGCAGTCGCACTGGGGGCCCCTACGAGCAGTACTTC | CASSRTGGPYEQYF
TRBJ2-5 | . | TRBV19 | . | TGTGCCAGTAGTACCGCTTTGTGGAGGGGCGGAGAGACCCAGTACTTC | CASSTALWRGGETQYF
TRBJ2-1 | TRBD2 | TRBV9 | . | TGTGCCAGCAGCGTGTCCGGGACTATATCCAACAATGGTGAGCAGTTCTTC | CASSVSGTISNNGEQFF
TRBJ2-5 | TRBD2 | TRBV7-8 | few | TGTGCCAGCAGCTCCGGAGGCAGGGTATATGCCGCGGGAGAAGAGACCCAGTACTTC | CASSSGGRVYAAGEETQYF
TRBJ2-7 | TRBD1 | TRBV28 | few | TGTGCCAGCAGGGAACAGGGGGGAGGCTACGAGCAGTACTTC | CASREQGGGYEQYF
TRBJ1-3 | . | TRBV4-1 | . | TGCGCCAGCAGCCAAGAGCAATCGGGACTCTTTGGAAACACCATATATTTT | CASSQEQSGLFGNTIYF
TRBJ2-3 | . | TRBV10-2 | few | TGCGCCAGCAGTGATAGGCCGGGAGACGGAGATACGCAGTATTTT | CASSDRPGDGDTQYF
TRBJ2-4 | . | TRBV5-5 | few | TGTGCCAGCAGCTTGTCAGGTGGTGAAAACATTCAGTACTTC | CASSLSGGENIQYF